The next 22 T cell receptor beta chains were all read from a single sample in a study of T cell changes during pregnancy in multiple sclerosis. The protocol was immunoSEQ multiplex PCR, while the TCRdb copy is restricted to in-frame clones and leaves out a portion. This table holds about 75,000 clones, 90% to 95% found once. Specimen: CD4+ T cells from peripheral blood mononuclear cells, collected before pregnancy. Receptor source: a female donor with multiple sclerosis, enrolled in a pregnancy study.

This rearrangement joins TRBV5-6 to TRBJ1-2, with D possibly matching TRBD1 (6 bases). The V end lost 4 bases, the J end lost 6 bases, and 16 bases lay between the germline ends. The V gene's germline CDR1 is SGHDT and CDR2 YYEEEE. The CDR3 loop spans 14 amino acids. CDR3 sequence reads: CASSVYRALHGYTF. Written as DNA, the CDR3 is TGTGCCAGCAGCGTTTACAGGGCACTCCATGGCTACACCTTC.

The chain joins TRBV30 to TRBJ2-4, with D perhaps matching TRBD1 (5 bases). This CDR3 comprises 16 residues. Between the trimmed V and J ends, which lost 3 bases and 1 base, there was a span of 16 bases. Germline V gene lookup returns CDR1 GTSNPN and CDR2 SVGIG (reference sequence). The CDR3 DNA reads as TGTGCCTGGAGAAGGGGTTTAGGAATTGCCAAAAACATTCAGTACTTC. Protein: CAWRRGLGIAKNIQYF.

CDR3 sequence (DNA): TGCGCCAGCAGCGCGAGGCTGAACACTGAAGCTTTCTTT. This gives the protein CASSARLNTEAFF. V is TRBV5-1 and J is TRBJ1-1; D call uncertain. V was shortened by 4 bases and J by 0 bases, with 7 bases between the two germline ends. From germline, CDR1 is SGHRS and CDR2 YFSETQ. The CDR3 consists of 13 residues.

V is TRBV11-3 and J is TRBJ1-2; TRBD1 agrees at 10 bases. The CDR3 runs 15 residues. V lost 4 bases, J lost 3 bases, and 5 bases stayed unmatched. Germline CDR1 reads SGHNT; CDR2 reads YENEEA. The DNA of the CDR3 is TGTGCCAGCAGCTCAAGACAGGGGGCTTACTATGGCTACACCTTC. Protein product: CASSSRQGAYYGYTF.

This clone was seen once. The CDR3 protein is CASSIVADSYEQYF. CDR3 DNA: TGTGCCAGTAGTATAGTGGCAGACTCCTACGAGCAGTACTTC. The rearrangement joins TRBV19 to TRBJ2-7; D is ambiguous. The CDR3 is made up of 14 amino acids. The germline V gene has CDR1 LNHDA and CDR2 SQIVND (reference sequence). Deletions cut 1 base from V and 0 bases from J, with 7 bases between.

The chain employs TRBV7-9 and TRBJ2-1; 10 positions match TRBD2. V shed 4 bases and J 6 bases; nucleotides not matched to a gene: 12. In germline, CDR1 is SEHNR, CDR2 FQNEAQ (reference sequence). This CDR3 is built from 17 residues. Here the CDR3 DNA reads TGTGCCAGCAGCTCGCGGGCTAGCGGGAGACCCTCCAATGAGCAGTTCTTC. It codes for CASSSRASGRPSNEQFF.

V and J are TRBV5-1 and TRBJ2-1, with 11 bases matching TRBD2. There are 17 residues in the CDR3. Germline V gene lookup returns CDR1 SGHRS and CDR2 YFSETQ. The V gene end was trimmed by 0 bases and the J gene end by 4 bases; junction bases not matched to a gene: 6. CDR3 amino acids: CASSLGPSGGPYNEQFF. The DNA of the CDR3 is TGCGCCAGCAGCTTGGGGCCTAGCGGGGGGCCATACAATGAGCAGTTCTTC.

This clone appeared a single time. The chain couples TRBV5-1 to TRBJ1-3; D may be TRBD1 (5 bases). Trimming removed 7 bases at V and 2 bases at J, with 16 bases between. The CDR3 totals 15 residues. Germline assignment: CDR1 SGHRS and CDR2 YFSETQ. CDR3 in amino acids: CASRAGPSTGNTIYF. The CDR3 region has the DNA TGCGCCAGCCGCGCGGGACCGAGCACTGGAAACACCATATATTTT.

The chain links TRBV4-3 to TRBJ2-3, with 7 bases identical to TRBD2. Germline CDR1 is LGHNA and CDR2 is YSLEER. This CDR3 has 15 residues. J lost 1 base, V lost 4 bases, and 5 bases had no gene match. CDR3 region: CASSPTSLGTDTQYF. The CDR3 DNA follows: TGCGCCAGCAGCCCGACTAGCTTGGGCACAGATACGCAGTATTTT.

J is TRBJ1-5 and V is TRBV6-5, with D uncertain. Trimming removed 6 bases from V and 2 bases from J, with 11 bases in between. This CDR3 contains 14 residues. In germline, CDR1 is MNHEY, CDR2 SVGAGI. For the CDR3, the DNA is TGTGCCAGCAGGGGAGGGTCGGGCAATCAGCCCCAGCATTTT. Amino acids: CASRGGSGNQPQHF.

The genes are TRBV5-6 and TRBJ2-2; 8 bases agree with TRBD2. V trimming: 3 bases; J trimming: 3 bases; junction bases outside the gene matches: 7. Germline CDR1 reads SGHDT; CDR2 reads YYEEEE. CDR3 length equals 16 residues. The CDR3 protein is CASSSAGTRHTGELFF. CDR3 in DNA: TGTGCCAGCAGCTCGGCCGGGACTAGACACACCGGGGAGCTGTTTTTT.

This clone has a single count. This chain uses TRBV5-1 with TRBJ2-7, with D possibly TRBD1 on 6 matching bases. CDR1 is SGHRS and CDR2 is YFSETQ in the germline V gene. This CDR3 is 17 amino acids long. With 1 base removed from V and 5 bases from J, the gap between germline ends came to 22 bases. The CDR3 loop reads CASSLPRQTGSGHEQYF. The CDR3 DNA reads TGCGCCAGCAGCTTGCCCCGACAAACAGGGAGTGGTCACGAGCAGTACTTC.

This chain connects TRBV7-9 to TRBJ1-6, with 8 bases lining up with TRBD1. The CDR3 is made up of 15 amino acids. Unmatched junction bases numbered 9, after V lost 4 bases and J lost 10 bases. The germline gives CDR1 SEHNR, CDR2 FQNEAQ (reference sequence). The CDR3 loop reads CASSSEGRGLSPLHF. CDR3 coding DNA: TGTGCCAGCAGCTCTGAGGGCAGGGGGCTATCACCCCTCCACTTT.

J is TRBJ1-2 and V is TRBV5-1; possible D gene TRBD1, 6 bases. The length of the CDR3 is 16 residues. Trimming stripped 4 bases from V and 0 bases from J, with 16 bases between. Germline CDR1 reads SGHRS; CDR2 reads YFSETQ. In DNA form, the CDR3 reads TGCGCCAGCAGCCCGGACCCGACAGGAGCTAACTATGGCTACACCTTC. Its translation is CASSPDPTGANYGYTF.

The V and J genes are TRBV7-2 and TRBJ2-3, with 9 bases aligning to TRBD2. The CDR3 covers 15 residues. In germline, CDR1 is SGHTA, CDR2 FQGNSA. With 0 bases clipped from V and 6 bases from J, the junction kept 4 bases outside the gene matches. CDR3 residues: CASSLATSGWDTQYF. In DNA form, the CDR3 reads TGTGCCAGCAGCTTAGCGACTAGCGGCTGGGATACGCAGTATTTT.

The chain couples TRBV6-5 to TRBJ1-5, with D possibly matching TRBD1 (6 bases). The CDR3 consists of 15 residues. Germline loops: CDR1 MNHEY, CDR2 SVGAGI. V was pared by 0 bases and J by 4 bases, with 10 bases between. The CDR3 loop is CASSYSQGPNQPQHF. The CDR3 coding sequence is TGTGCCAGCAGTTACTCACAGGGACCGAATCAGCCCCAGCATTTT.

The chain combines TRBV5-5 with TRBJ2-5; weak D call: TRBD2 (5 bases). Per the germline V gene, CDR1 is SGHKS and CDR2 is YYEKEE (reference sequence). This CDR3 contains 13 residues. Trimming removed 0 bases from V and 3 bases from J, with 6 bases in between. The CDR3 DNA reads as TGTGCCAGCAGCTTGGGAGCGGAAGAGACCCAGTACTTC. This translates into CASSLGAEETQYF.

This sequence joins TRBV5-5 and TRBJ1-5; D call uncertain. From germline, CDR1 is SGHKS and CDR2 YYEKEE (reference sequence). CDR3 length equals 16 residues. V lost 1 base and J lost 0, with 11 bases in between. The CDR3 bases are TGTGCCAGCAGCTTGCTTACAGTCCCTAGCAATCAGCCCCAGCATTTT. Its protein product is CASSLLTVPSNQPQHF.

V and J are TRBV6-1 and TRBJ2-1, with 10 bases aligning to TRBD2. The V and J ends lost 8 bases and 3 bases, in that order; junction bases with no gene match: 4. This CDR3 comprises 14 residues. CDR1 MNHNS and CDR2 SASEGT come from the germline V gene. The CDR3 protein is CASEPSGSYNEQFF. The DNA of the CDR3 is TGTGCCAGCGAACCTAGCGGGAGCTACAATGAGCAGTTCTTC.

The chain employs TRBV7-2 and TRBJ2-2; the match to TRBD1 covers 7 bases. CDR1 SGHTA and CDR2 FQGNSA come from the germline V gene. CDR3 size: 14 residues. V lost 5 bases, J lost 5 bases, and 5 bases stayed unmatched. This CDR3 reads CASSPQTGTGELFF. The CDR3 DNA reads TGTGCCAGCAGCCCGCAGACAGGGACCGGGGAGCTGTTTTTT.

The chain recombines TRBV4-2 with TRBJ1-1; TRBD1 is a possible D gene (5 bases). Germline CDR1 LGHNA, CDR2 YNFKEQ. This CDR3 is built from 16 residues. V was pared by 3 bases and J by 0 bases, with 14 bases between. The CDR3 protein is CASSQEPGLMNTEAFF. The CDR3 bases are TGTGCCAGCAGCCAGGAACCGGGACTCATGAACACTGAAGCTTTCTTT.

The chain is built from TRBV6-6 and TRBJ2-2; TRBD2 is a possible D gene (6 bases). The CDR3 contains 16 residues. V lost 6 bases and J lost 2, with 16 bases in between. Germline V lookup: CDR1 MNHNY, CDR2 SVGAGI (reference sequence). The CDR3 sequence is CASSRGLAANTGELFF. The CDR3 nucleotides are TGTGCCAGCAGCCGGGGACTCGCGGCAAACACCGGGGAGCTGTTTTTT.